This T cell receptor (beta chain) was captured by sequencing in a study of T cell responses to AZD1222 COVID-19 vaccine. Some clones are missing from TCRdb's copy, which holds only in-frame ones; the method was immunoSEQ multiplex PCR. The data show around 180,000 clones, about 90% seen once. Trimming left V 8 bases short and J 0 bases short, with 14 bases between. The length of the CDR3 is 15 residues. Germline V lookup: CDR1 SEHNR, CDR2 FQNEAQ (reference sequence). Study-wide points: The donor group comprised mostly white British people and more females; the analysis possibly underestimated clonal diversity.

With regard to this clone: No antigen is known for it.

The TCR was taken from an adult in good health. V usage is TRBV7-9 and J usage is TRBJ2-1; no clear D. The sample here was peripheral blood, taken on day 0 of MenACWY control vaccination. The CDR3 is CASGATESSYNEQFF. The CDR3, as DNA: TGTGCCAGCGGCGCGACGGAGAGCTCCTACAATGAGCAGTTCTTC.